The source of this T cell receptor beta chain is a study of blood T cell repertoires in COVID-19. The CDR3 sequence is 17 residues long. V shed 3 bases, J shed 0 bases, and the junction held 7 bases outside the gene matches. Germline CDR1 SGHNT, CDR2 YENEEA. Assay: immunoSEQ multiplex PCR; the TCRdb copy retains only in-frame clones and omits some. Of about 210,000 clones detected, 85% to 90% appear once; the ten largest clones hold about 0.72%. The chain joins TRBV11-3 to TRBJ1-2; 10 bases match TRBD1. Sequencing was carried out using peripheral blood. The clonotype was recovered from a woman aged 70-85 years with acute or convalescent COVID-19. The CDR3 DNA reads as TGTGCCAGCAGCTTCTCCGGGACAGGGGCGGCTAACTATGGCTACACCTTC. This translates into CASSFSGTGAANYGYTF.